The clone carrying this T cell receptor beta chain has a single count. The data were obtained in a study of blood T cell repertoires in COVID-19. Looking at the study overall: Sites in the United States, Italy and Spain provided acute and convalescent COVID-19 samples. Sample material is recorded as cDNA or gDNA derived from T cells, B-cell-depleted T cells, or PBMCs.

V trimming: 5 bases; J trimming: 2 bases; junction bases outside the gene matches: 8. The CDR3 is 16 amino acids. Germline values: CDR1 LNHDA, CDR2 SQIVND (reference sequence). Authors' data handling: Estimation of nucleated cell counts was performed using reference gene primer amplification. The assay was immunoSEQ multiplex PCR, and TCRdb's table has in-frame clones only and misses some. The V and J calls and clone size are taken from that table; D and trimming were inferred from the DNA. This sample has approximately 200,000 clones, with about nine tenths found just once. The chain recombines TRBV19 with TRBJ1-5, with 8 bases identical to TRBD1. This TCR came from a woman aged 25 to 39 with acute or convalescent COVID-19. The sequencing input was peripheral blood. DNA for the CDR3: TGTGCCAGTAGTGTTCCCCGCAGGGGGCGCAATCAGCCCCAGCATTTT. Its translation: CASSVPRRGRNQPQHF.